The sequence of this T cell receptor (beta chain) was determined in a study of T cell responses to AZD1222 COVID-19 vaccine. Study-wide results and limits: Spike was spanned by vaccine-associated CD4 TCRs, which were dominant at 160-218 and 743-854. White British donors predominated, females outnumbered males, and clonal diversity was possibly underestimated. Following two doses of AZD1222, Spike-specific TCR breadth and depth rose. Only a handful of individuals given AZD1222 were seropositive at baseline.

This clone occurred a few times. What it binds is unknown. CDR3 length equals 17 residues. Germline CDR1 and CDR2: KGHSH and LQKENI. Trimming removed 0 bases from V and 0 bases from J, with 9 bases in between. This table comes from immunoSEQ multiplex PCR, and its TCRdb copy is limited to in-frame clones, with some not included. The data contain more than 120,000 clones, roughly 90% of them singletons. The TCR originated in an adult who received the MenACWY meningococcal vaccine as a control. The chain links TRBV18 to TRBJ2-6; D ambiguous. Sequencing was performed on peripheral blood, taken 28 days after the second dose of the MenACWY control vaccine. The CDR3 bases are TGTGCCAGCTCACCACCGTCTCAGCCCTCTGGGGCCAACGTCCTGACTTTC. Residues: CASSPPSQPSGANVLTF.